The entry below gives a single TCR beta chain sequence along with its context. Antigen unknown. The junction and the germline gene differ at one end; a read error may be behind it. TCR beta cDNA libraries had unique molecular identifiers. TCRdb itself ran the PCR reads through MiXCR, one entry per CDR3 protein. Among fewer than 850,000 distinct CDR3 sequences, roughly 27% were seen once, and the ten largest hold more than 0.45%. In germline, CDR1 is MGHRA, CDR2 YSYEKL. The CDR3 sequence is 13 residues long. This record comes from a study of post-analysis software for immune sequencing data. The study's findings and limits: Controls had significantly higher normalized Chao1 diversity than multiple sclerosis patients. Controls showed lower frequencies than patients for 4 or 5 TRBV segments, and TRBV5-6, TRBV5-1 and TRBV20-1 were among these.

The clonotype originates from a girl under 18 with multiple sclerosis. The J gene is TRBJ2-5, the V gene TRBV4-1; D is unclear. The DNA end is more similar to TRBJ2-1, so the J call may be wrong. Sequencing input: blood. CDR3 loop: CAGSQADLNEQFF. In DNA form, the CDR3 reads TGCGCCGGCAGCCAGGCCGACCTCAATGAGCAGTTCTTC.